A selection of T cell receptor beta chains follows, all from one sample in a study of control samples from healthy donors and cancer patients. The assay was immunoSEQ multiplex PCR, and TCRdb's table has in-frame clones only and misses some. The sample consists of under 450,000 clones, 75% to 95% of them appearing once. Source material: PBMCs. Receptor source: a man in his forties or fifties with head and neck cancer. The CDR3 runs from the conserved cysteine through the conserved F or W. A D gene is named only where the DNA matches it firmly. The size of a clone is reported for some rows only, either as once, few or many, or as a class for expanded clones.

V gene: TRBV6-6
CDR3 length: 16
J gene: TRBJ1-2
clone size: .
D gene: TRBD1
CDR3 DNA: TGTGCCAGCAACACTCGTCGGGACAGCGTTAACTATGGCTACACCTTC
CDR3 protein: CASNTRRDSVNYGYTF

V gene: TRBV6-1
CDR3 length: 15
J gene: TRBJ1-1
clone size: once
D gene: .
CDR3 DNA: TGTGCCAGCAGTGAAGCGGGGCTAGGGGAAACTGAAGCTTTCTTT
CDR3 protein: CASSEAGLGETEAFF

V gene: TRBV6-5
CDR3 length: 13
J gene: TRBJ2-7
clone size: .
D gene: .
CDR3 DNA: TGTGCCAGCAGTCCATCCCTGACCTACGAGCAGTACTTC
CDR3 protein: CASSPSLTYEQYF

V gene: TRBV30
CDR3 length: 13
J gene: TRBJ2-1
clone size: .
D gene: .
CDR3 DNA: TGTGCCTGGAGGCCCGAGAGGAGGAATGAGCAGTTCTTC
CDR3 protein: CAWRPERRNEQFF

V gene: TRBV7-2
CDR3 length: 13
J gene: TRBJ1-5
clone size: .
D gene: .
CDR3 DNA: TGTGCCAGCAGCTTAGAAACTGGTCAGCCCCAGCATTTT
CDR3 protein: CASSLETGQPQHF

V gene: TRBV18
CDR3 length: 15
J gene: TRBJ1-5
clone size: .
D gene: .
CDR3 DNA: TGTGCCAGCTCACCAGACAGTAATAGCAATCAGCCCCAGCATTTT
CDR3 protein: CASSPDSNSNQPQHF

V gene: TRBV7-6
CDR3 length: 15
J gene: TRBJ1-4
clone size: .
D gene: .
CDR3 DNA: TGTGCCAGCAGCTTAGCCGGGACCTCTAATGAAAAACTGTTTTTT
CDR3 protein: CASSLAGTSNEKLFF

V gene: TRBV3-1/TRBV3-2
CDR3 length: 16
J gene: TRBJ2-1
clone size: once
D gene: .
CDR3 DNA: TGTGCCAGCAGCCAAGGGGGACTGAGGGCCTACAATGAGCAGTTCTTC
CDR3 protein: CASSQGGLRAYNEQFF

V gene: TRBV13
CDR3 length: 14
J gene: TRBJ2-7
clone size: .
D gene: .
CDR3 DNA: TGTGCCAGCAGCTTGAGGGGGGGCCTGGGCGAGCAGTACTTC
CDR3 protein: CASSLRGGLGEQYF

V gene: TRBV5-5
CDR3 length: 14
J gene: TRBJ1-6
clone size: .
D gene: .
CDR3 DNA: TGTGCCAGCAGCTCGGACAGTTATAATTCACCCCTCCACTTT
CDR3 protein: CASSSDSYNSPLHF

V gene: TRBV6-5
CDR3 length: 13
J gene: TRBJ2-7
clone size: .
D gene: .
CDR3 DNA: TGTGCCAGCAGCAGAGCAGGGGTCCACGAGCAGTACTTC
CDR3 protein: CASSRAGVHEQYF

V gene: TRBV2
CDR3 length: 14
J gene: TRBJ1-2
clone size: .
D gene: TRBD1
CDR3 DNA: TGTGCCAGCAGAGAGGACAGGGGTAACTATGGCTACACCTTC
CDR3 protein: CASREDRGNYGYTF

V gene: TRBV7-9
CDR3 length: 14
J gene: TRBJ2-7
clone size: .
D gene: .
CDR3 DNA: TGTGCCAGCAGCTTATCTGGGGCCCCCTACGAGCAGTACTTC
CDR3 protein: CASSLSGAPYEQYF

V gene: TRBV3-1/TRBV3-2
CDR3 length: 15
J gene: TRBJ2-2
clone size: .
D gene: TRBD1
CDR3 DNA: TGTGCCAGCAGCCAGAAGGGGGCCTTCACCGGGGAGCTGTTTTTT
CDR3 protein: CASSQKGAFTGELFF

V gene: TRBV11-3
CDR3 length: 14
J gene: TRBJ2-2
clone size: once
D gene: .
CDR3 DNA: TGTGCCAGCAGCAACGGACAGTCCACCGGGGAGCTGTTTTTT
CDR3 protein: CASSNGQSTGELFF

V gene: TRBV7-2
CDR3 length: 15
J gene: TRBJ2-1
clone size: .
D gene: .
CDR3 DNA: TGTGCCAGCAGCTTATTAGGGGGGTCCTACAATGAGCAGTTCTTC
CDR3 protein: CASSLLGGSYNEQFF

V gene: TRBV29-1
CDR3 length: 13
J gene: TRBJ1-1
clone size: .
D gene: .
CDR3 DNA: TGCAGCGTAACTTCAGGTGTCGGCGCTGAAGCTTTCTTT
CDR3 protein: CSVTSGVGAEAFF

V gene: TRBV6-6
CDR3 length: 16
J gene: TRBJ2-7
clone size: few
D gene: TRBD2
CDR3 DNA: TGTGCCAGCAGTCTGGGACTAGCGGGACGGGGGTACGAGCAGTACTTC
CDR3 protein: CASSLGLAGRGYEQYF

V gene: TRBV10-1
CDR3 length: 15
J gene: TRBJ1-1
clone size: once
D gene: .
CDR3 DNA: TGCGCCAGCAGTGATGAGGGACATCCGAACACTGAAGCTTTCTTT
CDR3 protein: CASSDEGHPNTEAFF

V gene: TRBV9
CDR3 length: 15
J gene: TRBJ2-3
clone size: .
D gene: TRBD2
CDR3 DNA: TGTGCCAGCAGCGCCGGACTAGCGGGACAAGATACGCAGTATTTT
CDR3 protein: CASSAGLAGQDTQYF

V gene: TRBV9
CDR3 length: 12
J gene: TRBJ2-5
clone size: once
D gene: .
CDR3 DNA: TGTGCCAGCAGCGTAGGTACGGAGACCCAGTACTTC
CDR3 protein: CASSVGTETQYF

V gene: TRBV14
CDR3 length: 14
J gene: TRBJ1-2
clone size: .
D gene: .
CDR3 DNA: TGTGCCAGCAGCCCACACAGTGATAACTATGGCTACACCTTC
CDR3 protein: CASSPHSDNYGYTF

V gene: TRBV19
CDR3 length: 16
J gene: TRBJ1-5
clone size: .
D gene: TRBD1
CDR3 DNA: TGTGCCAGTAGTATAGATAGACAGGGCAGCTATCAGCCCCAGCATTTT
CDR3 protein: CASSIDRQGSYQPQHF

V gene: TRBV18
CDR3 length: 12
J gene: TRBJ1-1
clone size: .
D gene: .
CDR3 DNA: TGTGCCAGCTCACCGGCTTGGGCTGAAGCTTTCTTT
CDR3 protein: CASSPAWAEAFF

V gene: TRBV11-3
CDR3 length: 15
J gene: TRBJ2-2
clone size: once
D gene: .
CDR3 DNA: TGTGCCAGCAGCTCCTACAACTCAGAGGCCGGGGAGCTGTTTTTT
CDR3 protein: CASSSYNSEAGELFF

V gene: TRBV29-1
CDR3 length: 13
J gene: TRBJ1-2
clone size: .
D gene: TRBD1
CDR3 DNA: TGCAGCGCTGGACAGGGGATTCTCTATGGCTACACCTTC
CDR3 protein: CSAGQGILYGYTF

V gene: TRBV18
CDR3 length: 15
J gene: TRBJ2-7
clone size: .
D gene: TRBD1
CDR3 DNA: TGTGCCAGCTCATTAACCGGGACAGCAACCTACGAGCAGTACTTC
CDR3 protein: CASSLTGTATYEQYF

V gene: TRBV3-1/TRBV3-2
CDR3 length: 14
J gene: TRBJ1-1
clone size: .
D gene: .
CDR3 DNA: TGTGCCAGCAGCCCGGGCCAATGGGACACTGAAGCTTTCTTT
CDR3 protein: CASSPGQWDTEAFF

V gene: TRBV10-3
CDR3 length: 15
J gene: TRBJ2-3
clone size: .
D gene: .
CDR3 DNA: TGTGCCATCAGTGAGTCGGGGGAGGGCACAGATACGCAGTATTTT
CDR3 protein: CAISESGEGTDTQYF

V gene: TRBV28
CDR3 length: 16
J gene: TRBJ1-1
clone size: .
D gene: .
CDR3 DNA: TGTGCCAGCAGTCCCCGAACCTGGTATACGAACACTGAAGCTTTCTTT
CDR3 protein: CASSPRTWYTNTEAFF

V gene: TRBV5-4
CDR3 length: 13
J gene: TRBJ1-5
clone size: few
D gene: .
CDR3 DNA: TGTGCCAGCAGCTTCGAGGGCAATCAGCCCCAGCATTTT
CDR3 protein: CASSFEGNQPQHF

V gene: TRBV15
CDR3 length: 18
J gene: TRBJ1-2
clone size: .
D gene: .
CDR3 DNA: TGTGCCACCAGCAGAGACCTCGGCGGGGGCAAGGGGTACTATGGCTACACCTTC
CDR3 protein: CATSRDLGGGKGYYGYTF

V gene: TRBV10-2
CDR3 length: 14
J gene: TRBJ2-5
clone size: .
D gene: .
CDR3 DNA: TGCGCCAGCAGTGAGCCGACGGTGGAAGAGACCCAGTACTTC
CDR3 protein: CASSEPTVEETQYF

V gene: TRBV5-1
CDR3 length: 13
J gene: TRBJ1-2
clone size: once
D gene: .
CDR3 DNA: TGCGCCAGCAGCTTTGACCCGGAGGGTGGCTACACCTTC
CDR3 protein: CASSFDPEGGYTF

V gene: TRBV7-3
CDR3 length: 15
J gene: TRBJ1-2
clone size: .
D gene: TRBD1
CDR3 DNA: TGTGCCAGCAGCTTATTTTCAGGGGGGAACTATGGCTACACCTTC
CDR3 protein: CASSLFSGGNYGYTF

V gene: TRBV30
CDR3 length: 13
J gene: TRBJ2-2
clone size: few
D gene: .
CDR3 DNA: TGTGCCTGGAGCCCCCAGGGAACCGGGGAGCTGTTTTTT
CDR3 protein: CAWSPQGTGELFF

V gene: TRBV9
CDR3 length: 17
J gene: TRBJ1-3
clone size: .
D gene: .
CDR3 DNA: TGTGCCAGCAGCGTCGAAGACGGAAGGTACTCTGGAAACACCATATATTTT
CDR3 protein: CASSVEDGRYSGNTIYF

V gene: TRBV16
CDR3 length: 13
J gene: TRBJ1-6
clone size: .
D gene: .
CDR3 DNA: TGTGCCAGCAGCCAAGGAACCGTGGCACCCCTCCACTTT
CDR3 protein: CASSQGTVAPLHF

V gene: TRBV19
CDR3 length: 14
J gene: TRBJ2-7
clone size: .
D gene: TRBD1
CDR3 DNA: TGTGCCAGTAGTCCAGGACAGGGGTCTATAGAGCAGTACTTC
CDR3 protein: CASSPGQGSIEQYF

V gene: TRBV6-5
CDR3 length: 13
J gene: TRBJ1-1
clone size: .
D gene: TRBD1
CDR3 DNA: TGTGCCAGCAGCCGACAGGGGGGAACTGAAGCTTTCTTT
CDR3 protein: CASSRQGGTEAFF

V gene: TRBV2
CDR3 length: 15
J gene: TRBJ1-1
clone size: .
D gene: TRBD1
CDR3 DNA: TGTGCCAGCAGTCTCACCGGGACAGTAAACACTGAAGCTTTCTTT
CDR3 protein: CASSLTGTVNTEAFF

V gene: TRBV11-2
CDR3 length: 13
J gene: TRBJ1-5
clone size: .
D gene: .
CDR3 DNA: TGTGCCAGCAGCTTGACAGTCAATCAGCCCCAGCATTTT
CDR3 protein: CASSLTVNQPQHF

V gene: TRBV7-3
CDR3 length: 14
J gene: TRBJ2-2
clone size: .
D gene: TRBD1
CDR3 DNA: TGTGCCAGCAGCCGAGGACAGGGAGCCGGGGAGCTGTTTTTT
CDR3 protein: CASSRGQGAGELFF

V gene: TRBV7-2
CDR3 length: 14
J gene: TRBJ1-1
clone size: .
D gene: .
CDR3 DNA: TGTGCCAGCAGCTTAATCACAGGGAGAACTGAAGCTTTCTTT
CDR3 protein: CASSLITGRTEAFF

V gene: TRBV5-1
CDR3 length: 17
J gene: TRBJ2-2
clone size: .
D gene: TRBD1
CDR3 DNA: TGCGCCAGCAGCTTGGACGGACAGGGATTGGGCACCGGGGAGCTGTTTTTT
CDR3 protein: CASSLDGQGLGTGELFF

V gene: TRBV6-6
CDR3 length: 14
J gene: TRBJ1-6
clone size: .
D gene: .
CDR3 DNA: TGTGCCAGCAGCAGTCTGCAGGGGAATTCACCCCTCCACTTT
CDR3 protein: CASSSLQGNSPLHF

V gene: TRBV30
CDR3 length: 16
J gene: TRBJ2-3
clone size: .
D gene: .
CDR3 DNA: TGTGCCTGGAGTGTGGGCCGAGGGCGAGGATCAGATACGCAGTATTTT
CDR3 protein: CAWSVGRGRGSDTQYF

V gene: TRBV18
CDR3 length: 16
J gene: TRBJ2-7
clone size: .
D gene: TRBD2
CDR3 DNA: TGTGCCAGCTCACCCCAGGGGAGCGGGGGGTCCTACGAGCAGTACTTC
CDR3 protein: CASSPQGSGGSYEQYF

V gene: TRBV28
CDR3 length: 15
J gene: TRBJ2-1
clone size: .
D gene: TRBD2
CDR3 DNA: TGTGCCAGCAGTAAGGATAGCGGGGACGGCAATGAGCAGTTCTTC
CDR3 protein: CASSKDSGDGNEQFF

V gene: TRBV9
CDR3 length: 16
J gene: TRBJ2-7
clone size: .
D gene: TRBD2
CDR3 DNA: TGTGCCAGCAGCGTAAACTTAGCGGGGAGTCCCGCGCAGCAGTACTTC
CDR3 protein: CASSVNLAGSPAQQYF

V gene: TRBV24-1
CDR3 length: 15
J gene: TRBJ2-6
clone size: .
D gene: .
CDR3 DNA: TGTGCCACCAGTGGGAGTGATTCTGGGGCCAACGTCCTGACTTTC
CDR3 protein: CATSGSDSGANVLTF

V gene: TRBV9
CDR3 length: 14
J gene: TRBJ2-7
clone size: .
D gene: TRBD2
CDR3 DNA: TGTGCCAGCAGCAAGACTAGCGGCTCCTACGAGCAGTACTTC
CDR3 protein: CASSKTSGSYEQYF

V gene: TRBV28
CDR3 length: 14
J gene: TRBJ2-7
clone size: .
D gene: TRBD1
CDR3 DNA: TGTGCCAGCCGGTCTCGGACAGGGGCCTACGAGCAGTACTTC
CDR3 protein: CASRSRTGAYEQYF

V gene: TRBV7-3
CDR3 length: 14
J gene: TRBJ1-1
clone size: .
D gene: .
CDR3 DNA: TGTGCCAGCAGCTCTGGGGCCGGTGACACTGAAGCTTTCTTT
CDR3 protein: CASSSGAGDTEAFF

V gene: TRBV7-2
CDR3 length: 13
J gene: TRBJ1-1
clone size: .
D gene: .
CDR3 DNA: TGTGCCAGCAGCCTAGGTGAGGGCACTGAAGCTTTCTTT
CDR3 protein: CASSLGEGTEAFF

V gene: TRBV19
CDR3 length: 15
J gene: TRBJ2-3
clone size: few
D gene: TRBD2
CDR3 DNA: TGTGCCAGTAGTCTGAAAGCGGGGACCACAGATACGCAGTATTTT
CDR3 protein: CASSLKAGTTDTQYF

V gene: TRBV10-1
CDR3 length: 15
J gene: TRBJ1-6
clone size: .
D gene: .
CDR3 DNA: TGCGCCAGCAGTGAAGGTGACTCGGGTAATTCACCCCTCCACTTT
CDR3 protein: CASSEGDSGNSPLHF

V gene: TRBV10-3
CDR3 length: 14
J gene: TRBJ2-1
clone size: .
D gene: .
CDR3 DNA: TGTGCCATCAGTGGCAGGGATACCTCGAATGAGCAGTTCTTC
CDR3 protein: CAISGRDTSNEQFF

V gene: TRBV24-1
CDR3 length: 11
J gene: TRBJ2-7
clone size: .
D gene: .
CDR3 DNA: TGTGCCACCAGTGGGGGGTACGAGCAGTACTTC
CDR3 protein: CATSGGYEQYF

V gene: TRBV2
CDR3 length: 13
J gene: TRBJ2-1
clone size: .
D gene: .
CDR3 DNA: TGTGCCAGCAAAGGCCTAGTTAGAGTTGAGCAGTTCTTC
CDR3 protein: CASKGLVRVEQFF